This section outlines one T cell receptor (beta chain) sequence together with its context. The target antigen is unknown. Naive CD8 library inputs spanned about 18,000 to 1,100,000 sorted cells and 10%, 30% or 50% RNA. Naive CD8 T cells underwent sorting with the CD8+CD4-CCR7+CD45RA+ definition. The record originates from a study of molecular identifiers for immune sequencing clone quantification. The CDR3 is made up of 18 amino acids. V lost 5 bases and J lost 4; bases outside the gene matches: 16. The germline V gene encodes CDR1 LNHDA and CDR2 SQIVND (reference sequence). Listed TCR primers, together with previously described methods, were used for the bulk TCR libraries. One entry per CDR3 protein, called by TCRdb with MiXCR from the PCR reads. Among about 640,000 distinct CDR3 sequences listed, roughly 21% were seen once. Findings and limits, study-wide: Over 97% of CMV-specific effector molecules, but under 1% of naive ones, were in clones above 20 copies.

The J gene is TRBJ2-5, the V gene TRBV19; TRBD2 matches 10 bases. Source material: naive CD8+ T cells from blood, with Jurkat cell RNA spiked in. Subset indicated: FACS-sorted CD8+CD4-CCR7+CD45RA+ naive T cells. The TCR sequence derives from a human donor in good health. Some libraries in this study had Jurkat cell RNA spiked in. In DNA form, the CDR3 reads TGTGCCAGTAGTCCCGAAGGGGTAGCGGGGGGCCTTCTAGAGACCCAGTACTTC. Encoded protein: CASSPEGVAGGLLETQYF.